Below are 27 T cell receptor beta chains sequenced from a single sample in a study of cytomegalovirus exposure and HLA in healthy donors. Amplification used 60 Vbeta primers and 13 Jbeta primers. Sequencing used immunoSEQ multiplex PCR; TCRdb keeps in-frame clones, though not all of them. Among nearly 95,000 clones, 60% to 70% were seen once, and the ten largest hold around 6.3%. Sequenced material: PBMCs. These receptors were taken from a woman younger than 45 in good health and CMV-seronegative.

This chain's CDR3 is CASSGRAISHEQYF. Written as DNA, the CDR3 is TGTGCCAGCAGTGGCAGGGCAATTTCCCACGAGCAGTACTTC. V is TRBV2 and J is TRBJ2-7; tentative D call: TRBD1 (5 bases). V lost 4 bases and J lost 5, with 15 bases in between. The CDR3 has 14 amino acids. The germline V gene has CDR1 SNHLY and CDR2 FYNNEI. The variable domain in full, completed from reference TRBV2 and TRBJ2-7, reads EPEVTQTPSHQVTQMGQEVILRCVPISNHLYFYWYRQILGQKVEFLVSFYNNEISEKSEIFDDQFSVERPDGSNFTLKIRSTKLEDSAMYFCASSGRAISHEQYFGPGTRLTVT.

V gene TRBV4-3 combines with J gene TRBJ2-3; 7 nucleotides match TRBD1. The CDR3 loop spans 15 amino acids. V gave up 0 bases and J gave up 6 bases; unmatched junction bases: 6. Germline-derived CDR1 and CDR2 are LGHNA and YSLEER. Here the CDR3 DNA reads TGCGCCAGCAGCCAAGAAAACAGGGGTTTGGATACGCAGTATTTT. This translates into CASSQENRGLDTQYF.

The chain carries TRBV11-2 and TRBJ2-3; D is possibly TRBD2 (6 bases). Germline assignment: CDR1 SGHAT and CDR2 FQNNGV. The CDR3 runs to 16 residues. Trimming took off 2 bases at V and 3 bases at J, with 15 bases between the two ends. CDR3 DNA: TGTGCCAGCAGCTTAAGGCGGGGTTTTAGGACAGATACGCAGTATTTT. This sequence encodes CASSLRRGFRTDTQYF.

This chain connects TRBV9 to TRBJ2-2, with 10 bases identical to TRBD1. There are 18 residues in the CDR3. CDR1 is SGDLS, CDR2 YYNGEE, per germline. J was trimmed by 1 base and V by 4 bases; bases with no gene match: 10. The CDR3: CASSSQDRGRRNTGELFF. The CDR3 nucleotides read TGTGCCAGCAGCTCCCAAGACAGGGGGCGTAGGAACACCGGGGAGCTGTTTTTT.

The V call is TRBV11-2, the J call TRBJ2-7, with TRBD2 as a possible D gene (5 bases). This CDR3 spans 13 amino acids. V shed 1 base and J shed 4 bases, with 8 bases lying between them. CDR1 is SGHAT and CDR2 is FQNNGV in the germline V gene. CDR3 sequence (DNA): TGTGCCAGCAGCTTAGGGGAGCTATACGAGCAGTACTTC. It is translated as CASSLGELYEQYF.

The chain links TRBV19 to TRBJ2-7; a weak D match, TRBD1 (6 bases). Germline V CDR1 and CDR2: LNHDA, SQIVND (reference sequence). V lost 10 bases, J lost 5 bases, and 24 bases lay in between. The CDR3 runs 15 residues. The CDR3 DNA reads TGTGCCACCAGACCTCCGGGACATAAGGCTGACGAGCAGTACTTC. Protein: CATRPPGHKADEQYF.

J is TRBJ2-3 and V is TRBV4-1; D remains unclear. With 2 bases removed from V and 6 bases from J, the gap between germline ends came to 9 bases. The CDR3 loop spans 13 amino acids. In germline, CDR1 is MGHRA, CDR2 YSYEKL. This chain's CDR3 is CASSQLPGDTQYF. The CDR3 DNA reads TGCGCCAGCAGCCAACTCCCCGGGGATACGCAGTATTTT.

The chain recombines TRBV27 with TRBJ2-2; D is uncertain. The V gene's germline CDR1 is MNHEY and CDR2 SMNVEV (reference sequence). The germline V and J ends were trimmed by 0 bases and 0 bases, with 20 bases remaining between them. The CDR3 length is 20 residues. CDR3 sequence (DNA): TGTGCCAGCAGTTTATCCTGGCGGTGGCAGAATCTTGCGAACACCGGGGAGCTGTTTTTT. It codes for CASSLSWRWQNLANTGELFF.

V usage is TRBV28 and J usage is TRBJ2-5, with unresolved D. The CDR3 sequence is 12 residues long. Trimming pared 4 bases from V and 4 bases from J, leaving 7 bases between. The germline V gene has CDR1 MDHEN and CDR2 SYDVKM. The CDR3, as DNA: TGTGCCAGCAGTTGGCGGCGAGAGACCCAGTACTTC. This translates into CASSWRRETQYF.

The rearrangement joins TRBV19 to TRBJ1-2; no clear D gene. Trimming removed 2 bases at V and 6 bases at J, with 7 bases between. The CDR3 runs to 12 residues. The germline gives CDR1 LNHDA, CDR2 SQIVND (reference sequence). The CDR3 DNA reads TGTGCCAGTAGTATAACCGGGAATGGCTACACCTTC. Amino acids: CASSITGNGYTF.

J is TRBJ2-7 and V is TRBV25-1, with a tentative D call TRBD1 (6 bases). The CDR3 is made up of 13 amino acids. The germline V and J ends were trimmed by 3 bases and 6 bases, with 12 bases remaining between them. CDR1 and CDR2 (germline): MGHDK, SYGVNS. CDR3 region: CASSDPGVVEQYF. The CDR3 DNA follows: TGTGCCAGCAGTGATCCAGGGGTAGTCGAGCAGTACTTC.

This chain joins TRBV10-2 and TRBJ1-2; TRBD1 aligns across 11 bases. The CDR3 totals 13 residues. Germline CDR1 and CDR2: WSHSY and SAAADI. V shed 10 bases and J 2 bases; nucleotides not matched to a gene: 3. For the CDR3, the DNA is TGCGCCACCGGACAGGGGGCAAACTATGGCTACACCTTC. It specifies CATGQGANYGYTF.

This chain uses TRBV14 with TRBJ1-2; 7 nucleotides agree with TRBD1. The CDR3 covers 12 residues. The J segment lost 8 bases and the V segment lost 6 bases, leaving 6 bases of the junction unmatched. CDR1 is SGHDN, CDR2 FVKESK, per germline. CDR3 amino acids: CASRRQGGGYTF. The CDR3 coding sequence is TGTGCCAGCAGGCGACAGGGTGGGGGCTACACCTTC.

This clone was recorded a few times. The chain couples TRBV15 to TRBJ1-1; TRBD1 might be the D (5 bases). In germline, CDR1 is LNHNV, CDR2 YYDKDF (reference sequence). The CDR3 consists of 17 residues. V lost 3 bases and J lost 3, with 20 bases in between. CDR3 coding DNA: TGTGCCACCAGCAGGGGAGGGCCGGCCCCCAGGGACACTGAAGCTTTCTTT. Its protein is CATSRGGPAPRDTEAFF.

This clone was recorded once. The genes are TRBV4-3 and TRBJ1-5; possibly TRBD1 for D (5 bases). CDR3 length: 15 amino acids. V was shortened by 0 bases and J by 1 base, with 7 bases between the two germline ends. Germline V gene data show CDR1 as LGHNA and CDR2 as YSLEER. CDR3 region: CASSQEAGSNQPQHF. The CDR3 coding sequence is TGCGCCAGCAGCCAAGAAGCAGGGAGCAATCAGCCCCAGCATTTT.

The V and J genes are TRBV2 and TRBJ2-1, with 9 bases fitting TRBD1. The J segment lost 6 bases and the V segment lost 6 bases, leaving 3 bases of the junction unmatched. This CDR3 is 13 amino acids long. Germline lookup yields CDR1 SNHLY and CDR2 FYNNEI. The CDR3 DNA reads as TGTGCCAGCAGACAGGGGGCGGGCAATGAGCAGTTCTTC. Translated: CASRQGAGNEQFF.

The V gene is TRBV28, the J gene TRBJ2-7, with D tentatively TRBD1 (6 bases). CDR1 is MDHEN and CDR2 is SYDVKM in the germline V gene. The CDR3 is 15 residues long. Trimming left V 4 bases short and J 4 bases short, with 17 bases between. CDR3 residues: CASSSTHRDRYEQYF. CDR3 bases: TGTGCCAGCAGTTCAACCCACAGGGATCGGTACGAGCAGTACTTC.

V and J are TRBV2 and TRBJ2-7; TRBD2 aligns across 10 bases. The CDR3 sequence is 15 residues long. The J segment lost 4 bases and the V segment lost 8 bases, leaving 11 bases of the junction unmatched. CDR1 SNHLY and CDR2 FYNNEI come from the germline V gene. The CDR3 is CASSGVASGSYEQYF. The CDR3 region has the DNA TGTGCCAGCTCCGGGGTGGCTAGCGGGAGTTACGAGCAGTACTTC.

This clone occurred once. The rearrangement uses TRBV11-3 and TRBJ2-5; a possible D gene is TRBD1 (6 bases). V shed 3 bases and J shed 5 bases, with 16 bases lying between them. This CDR3 contains 15 residues. Germline values: CDR1 SGHNT, CDR2 YENEEA. CDR3 sequence (DNA): TGTGCCAGCAGCTTTTCCTCAGGGGTGCGGGAGACCCAGTACTTC. Its protein product is CASSFSSGVRETQYF.

The V and J genes are TRBV6-4 and TRBJ1-1, with TRBD1 as a possible D gene (5 bases). Germline V gene data show CDR1 as MRHNA and CDR2 as SNTAGT. This CDR3 is built from 14 residues. V was trimmed by 8 bases and J by 6 bases, leaving 19 bases between them. This chain's CDR3 is CASPGGSKRPEAFF. The CDR3, as DNA: TGTGCCAGCCCCGGGGGGAGCAAGCGTCCTGAAGCTTTCTTT.

This chain connects TRBV7-2 to TRBJ2-3, with a possible D match to TRBD2 (5 bases). CDR1 and CDR2 (germline): SGHTA, FQGNSA. Trimming shortened V by 0 bases and J by 6 bases, and 10 bases separated the two germline ends. The CDR3 runs to 14 residues. In nucleotides, the CDR3 is TGTGCCAGCAGCTTAGCGGGAGCTACGGATACGCAGTATTTT. The encoded protein is CASSLAGATDTQYF.

The gene calls are TRBV20-1 and TRBJ2-7; tentative D call: TRBD2 (6 bases). The CDR3 extends over 11 amino acids. V was shortened by 6 bases and J by 2 bases, with 8 bases between the two germline ends. Germline V CDR1 and CDR2: DFQATT, SNEGSKA (reference sequence). In DNA, the CDR3 is TGCAGTGCGGGGGGACCCTACGAGCAGTACTTC. This sequence encodes CSAGGPYEQYF.

This clone was counted a single time. This sequence joins TRBV5-1 and TRBJ2-5; perhaps TRBD2 as D (6 bases). CDR1 and CDR2 (germline): SGHRS, YFSETQ. The CDR3 is 16 residues long. V was trimmed by 4 bases and J by 5 bases, leaving 21 bases between them. This chain's CDR3 is CASSQTLGLGGETQYF. The DNA of the CDR3 is TGCGCCAGCAGCCAAACTCTAGGTCTAGGAGGGGAGACCCAGTACTTC.

CDR3 in amino acids: CASSGPTGGGKAFF. DNA for the CDR3: TGTGCCAGCAGCGGCCCGACAGGGGGCGGAAAAGCTTTCTTT. V is TRBV11-2 and J is TRBJ1-1; the match to TRBD1 covers 10 bases. The CDR3 contains 14 residues. Germline lookup yields CDR1 SGHAT and CDR2 FQNNGV. Germline trimming cut 5 bases from V and 9 bases from J; bases unmatched to any gene: 9.

The chain has TRBV11-2 and TRBJ2-5, with D tentatively TRBD1 (6 bases). CDR1 and CDR2 from the germline V gene are SGHAT and FQNNGV. Between the trimmed V and J ends, which lost 5 bases and 2 bases, there was a span of 15 bases. The CDR3 totals 15 residues. The CDR3 loop reads CASSPTPGQQETQYF. DNA of the CDR3: TGTGCCAGCAGCCCCACCCCAGGACAGCAAGAGACCCAGTACTTC.

The gene calls are TRBV28 and TRBJ2-7; 13 nucleotides match TRBD2. The CDR3 covers 15 residues. Looked up from germline, CDR1 is MDHEN and CDR2 is SYDVKM. The V gene end was trimmed by 6 bases and the J gene end by 0 bases; junction bases not matched to a gene: 2. The CDR3 region is CASRGLAGSSYEQYF. CDR3 nucleotides: TGTGCCAGCAGGGGACTAGCGGGGAGCTCCTACGAGCAGTACTTC.

This sequence joins TRBV28 and TRBJ1-4; the D gene is possibly TRBD1 (6 bases). V was shortened by 5 bases and J by 7 bases, with 17 bases between the two germline ends. From germline, CDR1 is MDHEN and CDR2 SYDVKM. The CDR3 is 15 residues long. CDR3 nucleotides: TGTGCCAGCAGTAGGGGGTCGCAGGGGAGTGAAAAACTGTTTTTT. It encodes CASSRGSQGSEKLFF. Full variable domain (outside the CDR3, taken from reference TRBV28 and TRBJ1-4): DVKVTQSSRYLVKRTGEKVFLECVQDMDHENMFWYRQDPGLGLRLIYFSYDVKMKEKGDIPEGYSVSREKKERFSLILESASTNQTSMYLCASSRGSQGSEKLFFGSGTQLSVL.